These 29 T cell receptor beta chains share one sample of origin, sequenced in a study of STAT3 mutations in large granular lymphocyte leukemia. Assay used: immunoSEQ multiplex PCR; TCRdb lists only in-frame clones, some missing. This table holds fewer than 7,500 clones, approximately 85% found once. Whole-study findings and limits: At least one immunodominant TCR beta clonotype appeared in every T-cell large granular lymphocyte leukemia patient.

Antigen specificity for these receptors is unknown. The sequencing input was PBMCs. The receptors were gathered from a human donor with T large granular lymphocyte leukemia. Some clones in this sample may be carry-over from other donors' samples.

V and J are TRBV4-1 and TRBJ1-4, with D perhaps TRBD1 (5 bases). Between the trimmed V and J ends, which lost 1 base and 5 bases, there was a span of 11 bases. The CDR3 runs to 15 residues. Germline assignment: CDR1 MGHRA and CDR2 YSYEKL. Here the CDR3 reads CASSQVRTGNEKLFF. CDR3 nucleotide sequence: TGCGCCAGCAGCCAAGTTCGAACAGGAAATGAAAAACTGTTTTTT.

CDR3 residues: CASSSWDRGGETQYF. DNA of the CDR3: TGTGCCAGCAGCTCCTGGGACAGGGGGGGAGAGACCCAGTACTTC. This chain connects TRBV7-2 to TRBJ2-5; TRBD1 matches 11 bases. Losses at the gene ends were 4 bases for V and 4 bases for J; bases not matched to a gene: 5. This CDR3 contains 15 residues. Germline V CDR1 and CDR2: SGHTA, FQGNSA.

The chain has TRBV5-1 and TRBJ2-5; 9 bases are a match to TRBD1. The CDR3 totals 15 residues. J gave up 4 bases and V 4 bases, and 8 bases lay outside the gene matches. The germline V gene encodes CDR1 SGHRS and CDR2 YFSETQ. The CDR3 coding sequence is TGCGCCAGCAGCCCAGGGACAGGGACGGGAGAGACCCAGTACTTC. Residues: CASSPGTGTGETQYF.

The chain joins TRBV7-3 to TRBJ1-5; the D gene is possibly TRBD1 (5 bases). CDR1 is SGHTA, CDR2 FQGTGA, per germline. The V gene lost 0 bases and the J gene lost 4 bases, with 10 bases spanning the gap. This CDR3 has 15 residues. CDR3 DNA sequence: TGTGCCAGCAGCTTAACGGGACTCCCGAATCAGCCCCAGCATTTT. Its protein is CASSLTGLPNQPQHF.

The V gene is TRBV5-4, the J gene TRBJ2-3; D is ambiguous. This CDR3 comprises 11 residues. From germline, CDR1 is SGHNT and CDR2 YYREEE (reference sequence). Trimming shortened V by 0 bases and J by 11 bases, and 7 bases separated the two germline ends. The CDR3 reads CASSLGAQQYF. In DNA form, the CDR3 reads TGTGCCAGCAGCTTGGGTGCTCAGCAGTATTTT.

This chain links TRBV28 with TRBJ1-2; TRBD1 might be the D (5 bases). This CDR3 has 14 amino acids. Germline V gives CDR1 MDHEN, CDR2 SYDVKM. V lost 7 bases and J 0 bases, leaving 12 bases between the germline ends. The chain's CDR3 is CASTPPGPNYGYTF. CDR3 nucleotide sequence: TGTGCCAGCACCCCCCCAGGGCCTAACTATGGCTACACCTTC.

The rearrangement links TRBV9 to TRBJ1-5; TRBD1 matches at 8 bases. Germline CDR1 SGDLS, CDR2 YYNGEE. CDR3 length: 15 amino acids. The ends lost 0 bases at V and 3 bases at J; junction bases unmatched: 2. The CDR3 sequence is CASSVGTGLNQPQHF. CDR3 nucleotides: TGTGCCAGCAGCGTAGGGACAGGGCTCAATCAGCCCCAGCATTTT.

V gene TRBV27 combines with J gene TRBJ2-1, with 11 bases fitting TRBD2. Trimming took 5 bases from V and 6 from J; bases not matched to a gene: 6. In germline, CDR1 is MNHEY, CDR2 SMNVEV (reference sequence). This CDR3 has 15 amino acids. CDR3 residues: CASSTGTSGTNEQFF. The DNA for the CDR3 is TGTGCCAGCAGTACCGGGACTAGCGGAACCAATGAGCAGTTCTTC.

V gene TRBV5-6 combines with J gene TRBJ2-5; D remains unclear. CDR1 SGHDT and CDR2 YYEEEE come from the germline V gene. Trimming pared 0 bases from V and 0 bases from J, leaving 6 bases between. The CDR3 length is 14 residues. The CDR3 spells CASSLGHYQETQYF. The CDR3 DNA is TGTGCCAGCAGCTTGGGGCATTACCAAGAGACCCAGTACTTC.

The rearrangement joins TRBV30 to TRBJ2-1; D is possibly TRBD2 (6 bases). Germline-derived CDR1 and CDR2 are GTSNPN and SVGIG (reference sequence). The V and J ends lost 0 bases and 8 bases respectively, with 8 bases between them. CDR3 size: 12 residues. The CDR3 nucleotides are TGTGCCTGGAGTGTTCCGGGAGATGAGCAGTTCTTC. As protein: CAWSVPGDEQFF.

This chain connects TRBV2 to TRBJ2-3, with D unresolved. V was trimmed by 3 bases and J by 4 bases, leaving 8 bases between them. Germline lookup yields CDR1 SNHLY and CDR2 FYNNEI. The CDR3 has 13 residues. DNA for the CDR3: TGTGCCAGCAGTGATTTTCGGGCAGATACGCAGTATTTT. Its protein is CASSDFRADTQYF.

This sequence joins TRBV5-1 and TRBJ1-1, with TRBD1 matching 7 bases. Trimming removed 5 bases from V and 4 bases from J; junction bases left unmatched: 8. This CDR3 comprises 14 residues. Germline V gives CDR1 SGHRS, CDR2 YFSETQ. As DNA, the CDR3 is TGCGCCAGCAGTGACAGGGTGATCGGCACTGAAGCTTTCTTT. This translates into CASSDRVIGTEAFF.

The chain links TRBV27 to TRBJ1-5; the D gene is possibly TRBD1 (6 bases). This CDR3 spans 13 amino acids. V was clipped by 2 bases and J by 6 bases, with 8 bases between them. The germline gives CDR1 MNHEY, CDR2 SMNVEV (reference sequence). CDR3 DNA sequence: TGTGCCAGCAGTTTAGTGGGGGCTCAGCCCCAGCATTTT. Translating it yields CASSLVGAQPQHF.

V gene TRBV5-5 combines with J gene TRBJ1-3; tentative D call: TRBD1 (5 bases). Germline V lookup: CDR1 SGHKS, CDR2 YYEKEE (reference sequence). The CDR3 is 15 residues long. Trimming removed 4 bases from V and 2 bases from J, with 13 bases in between. The CDR3 loop is CASSLGRRTGNTIYF. In nucleotides, the CDR3 is TGTGCCAGCAGCCTGGGACGCCGGACTGGAAACACCATATATTTT.

This rearrangement joins TRBV18 to TRBJ2-2, with TRBD1 matching 8 bases. Germline loops: CDR1 KGHSH, CDR2 LQKENI. Trimming took 0 bases from V and 6 from J; bases not matched to a gene: 3. CDR3 length equals 15 residues. The CDR3 nucleotides read TGTGCCAGCTCACCACCTCCGGGACAGGCCGGGGAGCTGTTTTTT. Translation gives CASSPPPGQAGELFF. Based on the CDR3 plus reference TRBV18 and TRBJ2-2, the full variable domain is NAGVMQNPRHLVRRRGQEARLRCSPMKGHSHVYWYRQLPEEGLKFMVYLQKENIIDESGMPKERFSAEFPKEGPSILRIQQVVRGDSAAYFCASSPPPGQAGELFFGEGSRLTVL.

The genes are TRBV6-5 and TRBJ1-2; TRBD1 matches at 7 bases. CDR1 is MNHEY and CDR2 is SVGAGI in the germline V gene. V gave up 5 bases and J gave up 4 bases; unmatched junction bases: 4. This CDR3 spans 13 amino acids. The CDR3 loop is CASSLRGIYGYTF. The DNA of the CDR3 is TGTGCCAGCAGTCTCAGGGGGATCTATGGCTACACCTTC.

This chain connects TRBV10-2 to TRBJ2-2; D is uncertain. The CDR3 length is 12 residues. Trimming shortened V by 10 bases and J by 4 bases, and 10 bases separated the two germline ends. Germline values: CDR1 WSHSY, CDR2 SAAADI. CDR3 nucleotides: TGCGCCACCCGGAGTCCCACCGGGGAGCTGTTTTTT. Residues: CATRSPTGELFF.

The chain joins TRBV27 to TRBJ1-2, with D possibly matching TRBD1 (5 bases). The CDR3 is 14 residues long. Germline assignment: CDR1 MNHEY and CDR2 SMNVEV (reference sequence). V was clipped by 5 bases and J by 5 bases, with 15 bases between them. CDR3 region: CASSPQGPQYGYTF. The CDR3 nucleotides are TGTGCCAGCAGTCCTCAGGGCCCTCAGTATGGCTACACCTTC.

The rearrangement joins TRBV19 to TRBJ1-2; D remains ambiguous. The length of the CDR3 is 14 residues. CDR1 is LNHDA, CDR2 SQIVND, per germline (reference sequence). The V end lost 7 bases, the J end lost 2 bases, and 14 bases lay between the germline ends. DNA of the CDR3: TGTGCCAGTACCCCACCCAGCCGAAACTATGGCTACACCTTC. Translated: CASTPPSRNYGYTF. Based on the CDR3 plus reference TRBV19 and TRBJ1-2, the full variable domain is DGGITQSPKYLFRKEGQNVTLSCEQNLNHDAMYWYRQDPGQGLRLIYYSQIVNDFQKGDIAEGYSVSREKKESFPLTVTSAQKNPTAFYLCASTPPSRNYGYTFGSGTRLTVV.

V is TRBV6-5 and J is TRBJ1-2; D remains ambiguous. The CDR3 runs 14 residues. Germline assignment: CDR1 MNHEY and CDR2 SVGAGI. Trimming stripped 2 bases from V and 5 bases from J, with 12 bases between. CDR3 amino acids: CASSYVGGVYGYTF. The DNA for the CDR3 is TGTGCCAGCAGTTACGTAGGAGGCGTATATGGCTACACCTTC.

This chain joins TRBV10-1 and TRBJ2-3; TRBD2 agrees at 14 bases. CDR3 length: 16 amino acids. The germline CDR1 and CDR2 sequences are WNHNN and SYGVQD (reference sequence). Germline trimming cut 6 bases from V and 5 bases from J; bases unmatched to any gene: 7. CDR3 amino acids: CASSGGLAGGRDTQYF. The CDR3 DNA is TGCGCCAGCAGCGGTGGACTAGCGGGGGGAAGAGATACGCAGTATTTT.

The chain joins TRBV2 to TRBJ1-1; a weak D match, TRBD1 (5 bases). Trimming stripped 4 bases from V and 4 bases from J, with 28 bases between. Germline V gene sequence: CDR1 SNHLY, CDR2 FYNNEI. The CDR3 extends over 19 amino acids. Here the CDR3 reads CASSVNLMRDDTGSTEAFF. The CDR3 DNA reads as TGTGCCAGCAGTGTCAATCTGATGAGGGACGATACGGGTAGCACTGAAGCTTTCTTT.

The chain is built from TRBV6-1 and TRBJ2-7, with 9 bases lining up with TRBD1. Germline lookup yields CDR1 MNHNS and CDR2 SASEGT. The CDR3 consists of 13 residues. With 8 bases clipped from V and 13 bases from J, the junction kept 15 bases outside the gene matches. The CDR3 nucleotides are TGTGCCAGCGTTGGGACAGGGTTAATTCGGAAATACTTC. Translated: CASVGTGLIRKYF.

V and J are TRBV5-8 and TRBJ1-1; no clear D gene. Germline lookup yields CDR1 SGHTS and CDR2 YDEGEE. The CDR3 runs to 14 residues. V dropped 0 bases and J dropped 6 bases, with 12 bases sitting between them. CDR3 DNA sequence: TGTGCCAGCAGCTTGGAGTCCCCGATCGCTGAAGCTTTCTTT. Protein sequence: CASSLESPIAEAFF.

This sequence joins TRBV5-1 and TRBJ1-4; TRBD1 matches at 10 bases. Germline-derived CDR1 and CDR2 are SGHRS and YFSETQ. There are 18 residues in the CDR3. J was trimmed by 2 bases and V by 4 bases; bases with no gene match: 11. The CDR3 DNA reads TGCGCCAGCAGCCAGGGTCTCGGGACAGGGGTTACTAATGAAAAACTGTTTTTT. Its protein is CASSQGLGTGVTNEKLFF.

This clone was counted once. The genes are TRBV18 and TRBJ1-3; a possible D gene is TRBD1 (6 bases). The CDR3 covers 15 residues. Trimming left V 4 bases short and J 0 bases short, with 10 bases between. Germline V lookup: CDR1 KGHSH, CDR2 LQKENI. DNA of the CDR3: TGTGCCAGCTCACAGGCCAGGGGCTCTGGAAACACCATATATTTT. It specifies CASSQARGSGNTIYF.

This chain joins TRBV2 and TRBJ2-7; 7 bases agree with TRBD1. This CDR3 contains 14 residues. V trimming: 2 bases; J trimming: 4 bases; junction bases outside the gene matches: 5. Germline V lookup: CDR1 SNHLY, CDR2 FYNNEI. This CDR3 reads CASSEPGTVYEQYF. For the CDR3, the DNA is TGTGCCAGCAGTGAACCCGGGACAGTTTACGAGCAGTACTTC.

The chain links TRBV18 to TRBJ2-5; unclear D gene. V dropped 3 bases and J dropped 4 bases, with 6 bases sitting between them. The CDR3 covers 12 residues. In germline, CDR1 is KGHSH, CDR2 LQKENI. CDR3: CASSPLIETQYF. CDR3 nucleotides: TGTGCCAGCTCACCCTTAATAGAGACCCAGTACTTC.

V is TRBV6-5 and J is TRBJ1-2; D is unresolved. This CDR3 is built from 14 residues. CDR1 is MNHEY, CDR2 SVGAGI, per germline. V lost 4 bases and J lost 0, with 9 bases in between. The CDR3: CASSSPAANYGYTF. In nucleotides, the CDR3 is TGTGCCAGCAGTTCTCCGGCAGCTAACTATGGCTACACCTTC.